The 27 T cell receptor beta chains in this list originate from one sample, sequenced in a study of technical replicates of blood from a handful of donors. Repertoires were generated with immunoSEQ multiplex PCR, while TCRdb's copy carries only in-frame clones and drops some. The sample records tens of thousands of clones, 90% to 95% being singletons. Sequencing used T cells isolated from PBMCs. The receptor source for this set is a human donor in good health.

The table lists this clone with a count of one. The V gene is TRBV6-6, the J gene TRBJ2-2; 9 bases agree with TRBD2. The germline gives CDR1 MNHNY, CDR2 SVGAGI (reference sequence). The CDR3 is 16 amino acids. J lost 8 bases, V lost 2 bases, and 9 bases had no gene match. The CDR3 protein is CASSYTSAGGSGELFF. As DNA, the CDR3 is TGTGCCAGCAGTTACACTTCAGCGGGGGGTTCTGGGGAGCTGTTTTTT.

The rearrangement joins TRBV7-9 to TRBJ2-3; D might be TRBD2 (6 bases). The V end lost 3 bases, the J end lost 6 bases, and 16 bases lay between the germline ends. Germline-derived CDR1 and CDR2 are SEHNR and FQNEAQ (reference sequence). The CDR3 loop spans 15 amino acids. CDR3 sequence: CASSFDGSVMDTQYF. CDR3 sequence (DNA): TGTGCCAGCAGCTTTGACGGGAGCGTTATGGATACGCAGTATTTT.

This clone is a singleton in its sample. This chain joins TRBV30 and TRBJ2-7; 9 bases align to TRBD1. CDR3 size: 13 residues. V shed 2 bases, J shed 3 bases, and the junction held 2 bases outside the gene matches. Germline values: CDR1 GTSNPN, CDR2 SVGIG (reference sequence). CDR3 loop: CAWSRDRVYEQYF. The CDR3 DNA reads as TGTGCCTGGAGTCGGGACAGGGTCTACGAGCAGTACTTC. Using reference TRBV30 and TRBJ2-7 for the parts outside the CDR3, the full variable domain is SQTIHQWPATLVQPVGSPLSLECTVEGTSNPNLYWYRQAAGRGLQLLFYSVGIGQISSEVPQNLSASRPQDRQFILSSKKLLLSDSGFYLCAWSRDRVYEQYFGPGTRLTVT.

This clone was seen a single time. V and J are TRBV5-1 and TRBJ1-1, with 7 positions matching TRBD1. The CDR3 covers 14 residues. Looked up from germline, CDR1 is SGHRS and CDR2 is YFSETQ. With V trimmed by 5 bases and J by 0 bases, 4 bases remained unmatched. The CDR3 DNA follows: TGCGCCAGCAGACGACAGGGTTTGAACACTGAAGCTTTCTTT. Residues: CASRRQGLNTEAFF.

A note on this clone: A junction end diverges from the germline sequence, so it may reflect a read error. This sequence joins TRBV15 and TRBJ2-7; D unresolved. This CDR3 comprises 14 residues. Germline V gene data show CDR1 as LNHNV and CDR2 as YYDKDF (reference sequence). The CDR3 DNA sequence: TGTGCCACCAGCCGAGAACTCCTCGCCTACGAGCAGTACTTC. As protein: CATSRELLAYEQYF.

The chain employs TRBV28 and TRBJ1-1, with 7 bases fitting TRBD1. V was clipped by 10 bases and J by 7 bases; unmatched bases: 6. The length of the CDR3 is 11 residues. CDR1 and CDR2 from the germline V gene are MDHEN and SYDVKM. The CDR3 protein is CATEGGLEAFF. CDR3 nucleotide sequence: TGTGCCACAGAAGGGGGCCTTGAAGCTTTCTTT.

This chain connects TRBV18 to TRBJ1-5; perhaps TRBD1 as D (6 bases). The V gene's germline CDR1 is KGHSH and CDR2 LQKENI. The CDR3 has 14 residues. V dropped 6 bases and J dropped 11 bases, with 20 bases sitting between them. CDR3 amino acids: CASSSPKGGMSQHF. The CDR3 DNA reads as TGTGCCAGCTCGTCCCCGAAGGGGGGGATGTCCCAGCATTTT.

This chain's CDR3 is CASSYLSSDNEQYF. CDR3 DNA sequence: TGTGCCAGCAGCTATCTCTCCAGTGACAACGAGCAGTACTTC. This chain uses TRBV7-9 with TRBJ2-7; D is uncertain. Germline V gives CDR1 SEHNR, CDR2 FQNEAQ (reference sequence). Trimming left V 4 bases short and J 5 bases short, with 15 bases between. The CDR3 contains 14 residues.

This chain links TRBV7-9 with TRBJ2-2; D remains ambiguous. The CDR3 has 14 amino acids. Looked up from germline, CDR1 is SEHNR and CDR2 is FQNEAQ (reference sequence). V lost 2 bases, J lost 1 base, and 5 bases lay in between. CDR3 nucleotide sequence: TGTGCCAGCAGCTTATCGCGGAACACCGGGGAGCTGTTTTTT. Its translation: CASSLSRNTGELFF.

Here the CDR3 reads CASSLGGKLFF. The CDR3 DNA reads as TGCGCCAGCAGTTTAGGGGGAAAACTGTTTTTT. This chain joins TRBV4-1 and TRBJ1-4, with D tentatively TRBD1 (6 bases). This CDR3 has 11 amino acids. The germline V gene has CDR1 MGHRA and CDR2 YSYEKL. Trimming stripped 6 bases from V and 10 bases from J, with 9 bases between.

The chain carries TRBV11-2 and TRBJ1-1; D gene uncertain. Germline-derived CDR1 and CDR2 are SGHAT and FQNNGV. The CDR3 is 12 amino acids. V lost 5 bases and J lost 11, with 15 bases in between. Here the CDR3 DNA reads TGTGCCAGCAGCGTTACCTGGATGCGGGCTTTCTTT. This encodes CASSVTWMRAFF.

This chain joins TRBV2 and TRBJ1-5; the D gene is possibly TRBD1 (5 bases). Germline lookup yields CDR1 SNHLY and CDR2 FYNNEI. The CDR3 is 13 residues long. Trimming removed 4 bases at V and 3 bases at J, with 7 bases between. CDR3 sequence reads: CASSVGVNQPQHF. CDR3 bases: TGTGCCAGCAGTGTAGGGGTCAATCAGCCCCAGCATTTT. Variable domain in full (rest from reference TRBV2 and TRBJ1-5): EPEVTQTPSHQVTQMGQEVILRCVPISNHLYFYWYRQILGQKVEFLVSFYNNEISEKSEIFDDQFSVERPDGSNFTLKIRSTKLEDSAMYFCASSVGVNQPQHFGDGTRLSIL.

This chain connects TRBV30 to TRBJ2-2; 10 bases fit TRBD2. Trimming at V came to 2 bases and at J to 3 bases, leaving 6 bases not matched to a gene. This CDR3 comprises 16 residues. From germline, CDR1 is GTSNPN and CDR2 SVGIG (reference sequence). CDR3 coding DNA: TGTGCCTGGAGTTCCGAGCGGGGGGGCGACACCGGGGAGCTGTTTTTT. This codes for CAWSSERGGDTGELFF.

V is TRBV5-6 and J is TRBJ2-4; 10 bases agree with TRBD1. Trimming cost V 5 bases and J 6 bases; bases outside gene matches: 11. The CDR3 sequence is 16 residues long. Germline values: CDR1 SGHDT, CDR2 YYEEEE. DNA for the CDR3: TGTGCCAGCAGTTTTTCGACAGGGGGCGCGTTAAACATTCAGTACTTC. This codes for CASSFSTGGALNIQYF.

The chain uses TRBV28 and TRBJ2-2; D is ambiguous. In germline, CDR1 is MDHEN, CDR2 SYDVKM. This CDR3 contains 14 residues. Trimming took 10 bases from V and 0 from J, leaving 12 bases between them. In DNA form, the CDR3 reads TGTGCCACCAAGACTGCTACGAACACCGGGGAGCTGTTTTTT. Translating it yields CATKTATNTGELFF.

V and J are TRBV19 and TRBJ1-1, with no clear D. V was clipped by 5 bases and J by 6 bases, with 10 bases between them. This CDR3 comprises 12 residues. Germline lookup yields CDR1 LNHDA and CDR2 SQIVND (reference sequence). Here the CDR3 DNA reads TGTGCCAGTAGTCGTATCCCGGCTGAAGCTTTCTTT. Protein: CASSRIPAEAFF.

V gene TRBV28 combines with J gene TRBJ2-1; 8 bases agree with TRBD1. J gave up 6 bases and V 5 bases, and 6 bases lay outside the gene matches. From germline, CDR1 is MDHEN and CDR2 SYDVKM. This CDR3 spans 14 amino acids. The CDR3: CASSDRGRGNEQFF. The CDR3 DNA sequence: TGTGCCAGCAGTGACAGGGGTAGAGGCAATGAGCAGTTCTTC.

J is TRBJ2-6 and V is TRBV29-1, with D possibly being TRBD2 (5 bases). CDR3 length: 15 amino acids. Germline loops: CDR1 SQVTM, CDR2 ANQGSEA. Trimming took 4 bases from V and 4 from J, leaving 14 bases between them. CDR3 region: CSVATGRSGANVLTF. The DNA of the CDR3 is TGCAGCGTTGCTACGGGAAGGTCCGGGGCCAACGTCCTGACTTTC.

V and J are TRBV5-4 and TRBJ1-2; TRBD1 might be the D (5 bases). Germline CDR1 and CDR2: SGHNT and YYREEE (reference sequence). Between the trimmed V and J ends, which lost 0 bases and 0 bases, there was a span of 9 bases. CDR3 length: 15 amino acids. CDR3: CASSLVQVPNYGYTF. CDR3 nucleotide sequence: TGTGCCAGCAGCTTGGTACAGGTCCCTAACTATGGCTACACCTTC.

V gene TRBV28 combines with J gene TRBJ2-2; 14 positions match TRBD2. Trimming removed 5 bases from V and 8 bases from J; junction bases left unmatched: 16. CDR1 and CDR2 from the germline V gene are MDHEN and SYDVKM. The CDR3 has 19 amino acids. The CDR3 coding sequence is TGTGCCAGCAGTCAAATACCGGGACTAGCGGGAGAGATTATGGGGGAGCTGTTTTTT. Protein: CASSQIPGLAGEIMGELFF.

The chain combines TRBV5-1 with TRBJ2-3; 10 bases agree with TRBD2. Germline V gives CDR1 SGHRS, CDR2 YFSETQ. This CDR3 is built from 14 residues. The V segment lost 4 bases and the J segment 4 bases; nucleotides outside the gene matches: 3. CDR3 bases: TGCGCCAGCAGCCCCACTAGCGGGGCAGATACGCAGTATTTT. Its translation: CASSPTSGADTQYF.

This chain links TRBV5-5 with TRBJ1-1; a possible D gene is TRBD1 (5 bases). V was clipped by 0 bases and J by 9 bases, with 12 bases between them. Per the germline V gene, CDR1 is SGHKS and CDR2 is YYEKEE (reference sequence). The CDR3 covers 13 residues. CDR3 nucleotide sequence: TGTGCCAGCAGCTTGGCCTGGGAGGGACAAGCTTTCTTT. This encodes CASSLAWEGQAFF. Together with reference TRBV5-5 and TRBJ1-1, the CDR3 gives the full variable domain: DAGVTQSPTHLIKTRGQQVTLRCSPISGHKSVSWYQQVLGQGPQFIFQYYEKEERGRGNFPDRFSARQFPNYSSELNVNALLLGDSALYLCASSLAWEGQAFFGQGTRLTVV.

This rearrangement joins TRBV23-1 to TRBJ1-2, with 7 bases matching TRBD1. TRBV23-1 is reported as an ORF; its role is uncertain. V shed 0 bases, J shed 4 bases, and the junction held 5 bases outside the gene matches. The CDR3 runs to 15 residues. CDR3 sequence reads: CASSQSDRPLYGYTF. Here the CDR3 DNA reads TGCGCCAGCAGTCAATCGGACAGGCCACTCTATGGCTACACCTTC.

The chain recombines TRBV2 with TRBJ2-7; 10 bases map to TRBD2. The trim removed 3 bases at V and 5 bases at J, leaving 4 bases unmatched. This CDR3 has 14 amino acids. Per germline, CDR1 SNHLY and CDR2 FYNNEI. This CDR3 is CASSDLAGAHEQYF. The DNA for the CDR3 is TGTGCCAGCAGTGACCTAGCGGGAGCCCACGAGCAGTACTTC. Variable domain in full (rest from reference TRBV2 and TRBJ2-7): EPEVTQTPSHQVTQMGQEVILRCVPISNHLYFYWYRQILGQKVEFLVSFYNNEISEKSEIFDDQFSVERPDGSNFTLKIRSTKLEDSAMYFCASSDLAGAHEQYFGPGTRLTVT.

This rearrangement joins TRBV5-1 to TRBJ2-6; possible D gene TRBD1, 6 bases. Germline values: CDR1 SGHRS, CDR2 YFSETQ. CDR3 length equals 16 residues. V was clipped by 7 bases and J by 0 bases, with 14 bases between them. The CDR3 DNA follows: TGCGCCAGCGGCGACGGACAGCCCTCTGGGGCCAACGTCCTGACTTTC. Residues: CASGDGQPSGANVLTF.

This clone was picked up one time. The CDR3 spells CASSLEVWTGDGYTF. In DNA, the CDR3 is TGTGCCAGCAGCTTAGAAGTCTGGACAGGGGATGGCTACACCTTC. The rearrangement joins TRBV11-2 to TRBJ1-2, with 9 bases fitting TRBD1. The trim removed 0 bases at V and 6 bases at J, leaving 5 bases unmatched. This CDR3 spans 15 amino acids. Germline V gives CDR1 SGHAT, CDR2 FQNNGV.

The chain uses TRBV27 and TRBJ2-3, with D possibly being TRBD2 (6 bases). V was pared by 7 bases and J by 2 bases, with 19 bases between. Looked up from germline, CDR1 is MNHEY and CDR2 is SMNVEV (reference sequence). CDR3 length equals 16 residues. The CDR3 protein is CASTPVGTPLTDTQYF. CDR3 nucleotides: TGTGCCAGCACCCCGGTGGGGACTCCGCTCACAGATACGCAGTATTTT.